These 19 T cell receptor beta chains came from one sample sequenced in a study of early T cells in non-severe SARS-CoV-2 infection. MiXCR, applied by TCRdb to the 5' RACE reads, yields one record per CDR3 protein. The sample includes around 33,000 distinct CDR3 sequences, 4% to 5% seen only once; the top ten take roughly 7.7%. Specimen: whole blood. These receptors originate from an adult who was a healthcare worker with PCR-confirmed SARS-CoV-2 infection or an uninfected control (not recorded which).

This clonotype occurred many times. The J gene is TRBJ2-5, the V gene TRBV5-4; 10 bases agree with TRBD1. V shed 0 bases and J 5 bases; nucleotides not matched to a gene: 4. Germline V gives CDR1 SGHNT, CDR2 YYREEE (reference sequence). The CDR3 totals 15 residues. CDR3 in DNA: TGTGCCAGCAGCTTGGGGACAGGGGGTGTTGAGACCCAGTACTTC. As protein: CASSLGTGGVETQYF.

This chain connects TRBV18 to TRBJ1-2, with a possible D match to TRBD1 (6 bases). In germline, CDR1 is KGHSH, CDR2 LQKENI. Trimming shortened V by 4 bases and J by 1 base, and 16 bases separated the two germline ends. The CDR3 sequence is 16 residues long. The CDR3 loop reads CASSLDQDSVNYGYTF. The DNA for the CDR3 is TGTGCCAGCTCACTAGATCAGGACAGCGTTAACTATGGCTACACCTTC.

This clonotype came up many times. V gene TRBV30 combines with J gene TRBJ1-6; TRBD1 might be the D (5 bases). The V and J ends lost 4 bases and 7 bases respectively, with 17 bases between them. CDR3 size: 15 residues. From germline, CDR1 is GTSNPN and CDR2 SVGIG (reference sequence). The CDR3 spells CAWIGLQGLNSPLHF. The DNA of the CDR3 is TGTGCCTGGATCGGGTTGCAGGGACTAAATTCACCCCTCCACTTT.

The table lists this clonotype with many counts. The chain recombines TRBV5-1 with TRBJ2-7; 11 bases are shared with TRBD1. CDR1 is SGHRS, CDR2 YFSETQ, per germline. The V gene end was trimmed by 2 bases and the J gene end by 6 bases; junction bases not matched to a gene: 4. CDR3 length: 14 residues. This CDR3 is CASSLGTGGPEQYF. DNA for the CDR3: TGCGCCAGCAGCTTAGGGACAGGGGGACCCGAGCAGTACTTC.

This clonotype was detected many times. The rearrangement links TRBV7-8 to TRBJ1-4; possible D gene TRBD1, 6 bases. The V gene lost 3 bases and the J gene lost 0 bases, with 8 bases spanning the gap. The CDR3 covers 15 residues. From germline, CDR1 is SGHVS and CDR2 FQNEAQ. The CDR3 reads CASSFDRTTNEKLFF. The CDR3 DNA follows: TGTGCCAGCAGCTTCGACAGGACAACTAATGAAAAACTGTTTTTT.

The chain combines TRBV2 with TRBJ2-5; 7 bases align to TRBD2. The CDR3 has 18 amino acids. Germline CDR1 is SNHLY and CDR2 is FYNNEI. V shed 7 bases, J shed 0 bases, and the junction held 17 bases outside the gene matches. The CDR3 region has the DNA TGTGCCAGCAAGTTGGGGTGGACGGCTAGCGGTAACCAAGAGACCCAGTACTTC. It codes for CASKLGWTASGNQETQYF.

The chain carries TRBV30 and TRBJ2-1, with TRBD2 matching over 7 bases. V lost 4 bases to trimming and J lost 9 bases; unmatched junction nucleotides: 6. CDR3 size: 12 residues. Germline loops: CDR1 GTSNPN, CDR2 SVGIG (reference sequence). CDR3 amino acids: CAWTRLAGEQFF. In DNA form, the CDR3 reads TGTGCCTGGACCCGATTAGCGGGTGAGCAGTTCTTC. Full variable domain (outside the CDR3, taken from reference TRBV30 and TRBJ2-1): SQTIHQWPATLVQPVGSPLSLECTVEGTSNPNLYWYRQAAGRGLQLLFYSVGIGQISSEVPQNLSASRPQDRQFILSSKKLLLSDSGFYLCAWTRLAGEQFFGPGTRLTVL.

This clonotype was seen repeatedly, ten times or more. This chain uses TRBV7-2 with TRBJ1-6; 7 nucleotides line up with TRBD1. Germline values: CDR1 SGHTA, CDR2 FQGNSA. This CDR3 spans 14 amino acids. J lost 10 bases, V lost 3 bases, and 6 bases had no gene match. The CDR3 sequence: CASSFDRARSPLHF. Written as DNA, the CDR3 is TGTGCCAGCAGCTTCGACAGGGCCCGATCACCCCTCCACTTT.

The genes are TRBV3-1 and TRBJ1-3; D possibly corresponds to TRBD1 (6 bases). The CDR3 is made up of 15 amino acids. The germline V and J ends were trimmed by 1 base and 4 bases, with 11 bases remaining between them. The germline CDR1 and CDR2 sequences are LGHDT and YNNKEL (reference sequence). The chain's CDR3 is CASSQVGGRGNTIYF. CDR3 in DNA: TGTGCCAGCAGCCAAGTAGGGGGGCGAGGAAACACCATATATTTT.

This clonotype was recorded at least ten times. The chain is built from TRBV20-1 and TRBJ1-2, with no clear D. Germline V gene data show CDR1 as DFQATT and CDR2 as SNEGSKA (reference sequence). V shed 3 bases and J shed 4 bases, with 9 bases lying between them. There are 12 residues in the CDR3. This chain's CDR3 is CSASKAGYGYTF. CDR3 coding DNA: TGCAGTGCTAGTAAGGCTGGCTATGGCTACACCTTC.

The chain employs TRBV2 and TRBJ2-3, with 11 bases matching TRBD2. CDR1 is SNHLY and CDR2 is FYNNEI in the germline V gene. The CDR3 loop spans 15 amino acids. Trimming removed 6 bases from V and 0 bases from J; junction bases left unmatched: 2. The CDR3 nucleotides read TGTGCCAGCAGCGGGACTAGCGGTAGCACAGATACGCAGTATTTT. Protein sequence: CASSGTSGSTDTQYF.

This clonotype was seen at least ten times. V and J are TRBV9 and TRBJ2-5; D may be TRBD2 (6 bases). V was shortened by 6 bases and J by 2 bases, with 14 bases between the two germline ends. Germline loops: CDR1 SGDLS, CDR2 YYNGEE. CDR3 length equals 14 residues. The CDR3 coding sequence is TGTGCCAGCACCGGACTACAAGATCAAGAGACCCAGTACTTC. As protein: CASTGLQDQETQYF.

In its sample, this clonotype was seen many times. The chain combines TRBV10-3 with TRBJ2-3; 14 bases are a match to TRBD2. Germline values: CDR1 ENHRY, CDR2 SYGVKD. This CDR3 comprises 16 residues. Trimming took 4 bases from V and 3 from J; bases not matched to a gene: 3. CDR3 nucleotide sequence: TGTGCCATCAGTGGGACTAGCGGGGGGCGGACAGATACGCAGTATTTT. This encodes CAISGTSGGRTDTQYF.

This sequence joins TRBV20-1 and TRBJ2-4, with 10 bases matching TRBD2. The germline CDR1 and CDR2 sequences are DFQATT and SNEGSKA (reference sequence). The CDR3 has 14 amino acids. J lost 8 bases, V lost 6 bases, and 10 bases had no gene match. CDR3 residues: CSAIPLAGADIQYF. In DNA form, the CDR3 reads TGCAGTGCAATCCCTCTAGCGGGGGCGGACATTCAGTACTTC.

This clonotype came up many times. The CDR3 spells CAGGVAGTDTQYF. In DNA, the CDR3 is TGTGCAGGGGGCGTGGCCGGGACAGATACGCAGTATTTT. V usage is TRBV7-8 and J usage is TRBJ2-3; 7 nucleotides align to TRBD1. The CDR3 consists of 13 residues. The V gene's germline CDR1 is SGHVS and CDR2 FQNEAQ.

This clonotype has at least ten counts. CDR3 nucleotide sequence: TGCAGCGTTGCTGACAGGGGACGTCGGGAAAAACTGTTTTTT. Protein: CSVADRGRREKLFF. J is TRBJ1-4 and V is TRBV29-1; 8 bases agree with TRBD1. CDR3 size: 14 residues. CDR1 and CDR2 from the germline V gene are SQVTM and ANQGSEA. Trimming cost V 4 bases and J 8 bases; bases outside gene matches: 9.

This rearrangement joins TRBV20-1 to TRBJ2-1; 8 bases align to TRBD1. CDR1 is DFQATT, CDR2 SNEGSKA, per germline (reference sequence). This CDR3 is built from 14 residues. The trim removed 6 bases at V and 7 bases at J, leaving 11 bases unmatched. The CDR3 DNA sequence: TGCAGTGCCTCCGGGACAGGCCTTGGGAATGAGCAGTTCTTC. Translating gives CSASGTGLGNEQFF.

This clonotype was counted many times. The CDR3, as DNA: TGTGCCAGCAGGGAAACCGGGACCACCTATGGCTACACCTTC. Protein sequence: CASRETGTTYGYTF. The chain recombines TRBV28 with TRBJ1-2; TRBD1 might be the D (5 bases). The V end lost 6 bases, the J end lost 4 bases, and 15 bases lay between the germline ends. This CDR3 is 14 amino acids long. Germline V gene lookup returns CDR1 MDHEN and CDR2 SYDVKM.

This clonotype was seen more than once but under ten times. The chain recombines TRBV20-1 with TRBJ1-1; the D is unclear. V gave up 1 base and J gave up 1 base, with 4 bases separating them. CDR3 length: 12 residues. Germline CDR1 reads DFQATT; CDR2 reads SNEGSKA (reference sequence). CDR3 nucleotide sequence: TGCAGTGCTAGAGTTGGGAACACTGAAGCTTTCTTT. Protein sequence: CSARVGNTEAFF.